This T cell receptor (beta chain) was obtained from a study of control samples from healthy donors and cancer patients. Measured with immunoSEQ multiplex PCR; TCRdb has only the in-frame clones, and not every one. Among roughly 120,000 clones, approximately 93% were seen once, and the ten largest hold roughly 2.5%. CDR3 length: 15 residues. Germline loops: CDR1 MNHEY, CDR2 SVGAGI. V lost 2 bases and J 3 bases, leaving 14 bases between the germline ends. This chain links TRBV6-5 with TRBJ2-7; the D gene is possibly TRBD1 (7 bases). The sequenced sample was blood. The TCR originated in a man aged 30 to 45 in good health. The CDR3, as DNA: TGTGCCAGCAGTTACGGCGGGACAGCTCGCTACGAGCAGTACTTC. Translating it yields CASSYGGTARYEQYF.